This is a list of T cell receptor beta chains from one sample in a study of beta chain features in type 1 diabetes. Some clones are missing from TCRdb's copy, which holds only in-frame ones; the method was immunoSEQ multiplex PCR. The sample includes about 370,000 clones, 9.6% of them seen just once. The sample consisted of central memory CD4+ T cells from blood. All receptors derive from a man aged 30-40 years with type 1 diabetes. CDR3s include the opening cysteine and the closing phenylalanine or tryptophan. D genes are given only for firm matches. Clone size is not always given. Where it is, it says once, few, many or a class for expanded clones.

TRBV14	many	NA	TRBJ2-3	TGTGCCAGCAGCCAAGATCGTTTTAGCAGGGCGGCTGATACGCAGTATTTT	CASSQDRFSRAADTQYF
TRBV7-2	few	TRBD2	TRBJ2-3	TGTGCCAGCAGCCGCGGACTAGCGGGAGCTTTCGGGAGCACAGATACGCAGTATTTT	CASSRGLAGAFGSTDTQYF
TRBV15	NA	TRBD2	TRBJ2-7	TGTGCCACCAGCAGATCTAGCGGGAGCAATTCGAACGAGCAGTACTTC	CATSRSSGSNSNEQYF
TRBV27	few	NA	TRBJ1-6	TGTGCCAGCAGTTTCGGGGGACTACTCCTCCACTTT	CASSFGGLLLHF
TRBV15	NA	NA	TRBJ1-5	TGTGCCACCAGGGGGGGGAATAGCAATCAGCCCCAGCATTTT	CATRGGNSNQPQHF
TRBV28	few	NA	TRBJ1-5	TGTGCCAGCAGTTTACCAGGGAGCCCTTTGCCCCAGCATTTT	CASSLPGSPLPQHF
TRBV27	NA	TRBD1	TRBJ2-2	TGTGCCAGCAGTCACACTCCGACAGGGGGTCGAACCGGGGAGCTGTTTTTT	CASSHTPTGGRTGELFF
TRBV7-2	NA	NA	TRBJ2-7	TGTGCCAGCGGTAGGGGCTACGAGCAGTACTTC	CASGRGYEQYF
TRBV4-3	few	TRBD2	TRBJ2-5	TGCGCCAGCAGCCAAGATGGGTGGACTAGCGTAATCAACCGTACGGGAGAGACCCAGTACTTC	CASSQDGWTSVINRTGETQYF
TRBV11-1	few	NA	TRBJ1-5	TGTGCCAGCAGCCCGGACGGTGATCAGCCCCAGCATTTT	CASSPDGDQPQHF
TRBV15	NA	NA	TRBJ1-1	TGTGCCACCAGCAGAGAGGTGAACACTGAAGCTTTCTTT	CATSREVNTEAFF
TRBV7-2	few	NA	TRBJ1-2	TGTGCCAGCAGCTTAGAACTCGCAGGAAGGGGCTACACCTTC	CASSLELAGRGYTF
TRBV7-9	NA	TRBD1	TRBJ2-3	TGCGCCAGCAGCCTGGGACAGAACACAGATACGCAGTATTTT	CASSLGQNTDTQYF
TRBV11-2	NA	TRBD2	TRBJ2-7	TGTGCCAGCACGCAGGGACTAGCGGGAGTCTACGAGCAGTACTTC	CASTQGLAGVYEQYF
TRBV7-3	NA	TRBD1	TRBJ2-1	TGTGCCAGCAGCTTAAAGGGGACAGGGTACGTTCATGAGCAGTTCTTC	CASSLKGTGYVHEQFF
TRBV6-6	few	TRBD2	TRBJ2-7	TGTGCCAGCACGAAATCCGGGACTAGCGGGACCTACGAGCAGTACTTC	CASTKSGTSGTYEQYF
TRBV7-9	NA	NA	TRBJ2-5	TGTGCCAGCAGCGTGAGGGGTTTCCCTCAAGAGACCCAGTACTTC	CASSVRGFPQETQYF
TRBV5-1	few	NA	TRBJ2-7	TGCGCCAGCAGCTTTGGTGCCCTGAGCTCCTACGAGCAGTACTTC	CASSFGALSSYEQYF
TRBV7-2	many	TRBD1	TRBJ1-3	TGTGCCAGCAGCCTCACAGGGGGCTCTGGAAACACCATATATTTT	CASSLTGGSGNTIYF
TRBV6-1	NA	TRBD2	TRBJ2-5	TGTGCCAGCAGCCGGACTAGCAGGGAGACCCAGTACTTC	CASSRTSRETQYF
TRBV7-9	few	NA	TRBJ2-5	TGTGCCAGCAGCTTAAATTCCCTGGGAGAGACCCAGTACTTC	CASSLNSLGETQYF
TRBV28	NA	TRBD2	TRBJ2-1	TGTGCCAGCAGCGACCTGACTAGCGGGAGGGGTAATGAGCAGTTCTTC	CASSDLTSGRGNEQFF
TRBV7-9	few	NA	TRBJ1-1	TGTGCCAGCAGCTTAGGAGGCAGCTCGAACACTGAAGCTTTCTTT	CASSLGGSSNTEAFF
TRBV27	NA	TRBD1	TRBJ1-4	TGTGCCAGCAGTTTATCGTTGGGACAGGGCGTGGAAAAACTGTTTTTT	CASSLSLGQGVEKLFF
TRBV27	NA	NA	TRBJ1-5	TGTGCCAGCAGGCGGGGTGGCGGCTTAGGGGGTTCCCAGCATTTT	CASRRGGGLGGSQHF
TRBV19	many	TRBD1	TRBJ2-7	TGTGCCAGTAGTCCCGGGACAGGGCTTTACGAGCAGTACTTC	CASSPGTGLYEQYF
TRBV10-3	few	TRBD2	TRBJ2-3	TGTGCCAGCAGTTCCCCCGGACTAGCGGGAGGCACAGATACGCAGTATTTT	CASSSPGLAGGTDTQYF
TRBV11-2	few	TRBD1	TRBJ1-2	TGTGCCAGCAGCGCTCAACCGGGACAGAAGACTGGCTACACCTTC	CASSAQPGQKTGYTF
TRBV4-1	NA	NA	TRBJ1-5	TGCGCCAGCAGCCAAGCCCCTTTAAGGGGACGGGATCAGCCCCAGCATTTT	CASSQAPLRGRDQPQHF
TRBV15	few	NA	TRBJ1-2	TGTGCCACCAGCAGAGATCGGTGGGGGCGGGAAGGCTACACCTTC	CATSRDRWGREGYTF
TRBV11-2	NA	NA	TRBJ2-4	TGTGCCAGCAGCTCCAACAGCTTAGAAAACATTCAGTACTTC	CASSSNSLENIQYF
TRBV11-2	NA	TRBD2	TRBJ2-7	TGTGCCAGCAGGCACGGGGAGGGTCGGTACGAGCAGTACTTC	CASRHGEGRYEQYF
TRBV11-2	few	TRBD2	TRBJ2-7	TGTGCCAGCAGCATTGGACTAGCGGGGGTTTCTCTCTCCTACGAGCAGTACTTC	CASSIGLAGVSLSYEQYF
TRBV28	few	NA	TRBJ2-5	TGTGCCAGCAGAATGGGTACAGCGGAGACCCAGTACTTC	CASRMGTAETQYF
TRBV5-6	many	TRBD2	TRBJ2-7	TGTGCCAGCAGACCGAGACTAGCCGAGACCTACGAGCAGTACTTC	CASRPRLAETYEQYF
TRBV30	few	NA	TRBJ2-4	TGTGCCTGGAGTGTCCCTAGCTCGAAAAACATTCAGTACTTC	CAWSVPSSKNIQYF
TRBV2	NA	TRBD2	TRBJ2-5	TGTGCCAGCAGTGAAGCAGGACCTAGCGGGAAAGAGACCCAGTACTTC	CASSEAGPSGKETQYF
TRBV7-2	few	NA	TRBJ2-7	TGTGCCAGCAGCTTAGAGTTTACGACGCACGAGCAGTACTTC	CASSLEFTTHEQYF
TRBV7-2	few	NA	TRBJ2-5	TGTGCCAGCAGCTTTGGACGAGAAGAGACCCAGTACTTC	CASSFGREETQYF
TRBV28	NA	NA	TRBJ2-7	TGTGCCACCGGAGGGGCTGTCTACGAGCAGTACTTC	CATGGAVYEQYF
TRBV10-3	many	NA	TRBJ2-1	TGTGCCAACGGGGGCGGGGGCGAGCAGTTCTTC	CANGGGGEQFF
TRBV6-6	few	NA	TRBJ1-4	TGTGCCAGCAGAAAGGGGGGTAATGAAAAACTGTTTTTT	CASRKGGNEKLFF
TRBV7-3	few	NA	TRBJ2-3	TGTGCCAGCAGCCCCCCGGGCTCAGATACGCAGTATTTT	CASSPPGSDTQYF
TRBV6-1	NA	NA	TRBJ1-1	TGTGCCAGCGGCCGTTGGAACTCCGAGGCTTTCTTT	CASGRWNSEAFF
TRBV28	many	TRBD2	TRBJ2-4	TGTGCCAGCAGGGGCGTAGCGGGAGGGAATTTTGAGAACATTCAGTACTTC	CASRGVAGGNFENIQYF